Reported below is one TCR beta chain. The antigen this receptor binds is unknown. No much larger clone is present one base from it, and per-base qualities are unavailable. Collaborating institutions collected whole blood in K2EDTA tubes following their own protocols. For TCRbeta analysis, collaborators shipped samples as frozen whole blood, isolated PBMCs, or DNA extracted from either of those sample types. The sample is drawn from a study of blood T cell repertoires in COVID-19 (dated by TCRdb to between 2020 and 2021). The study in broad terms: Samples covering the acute and convalescent phases of COVID-19 were provided by collaborators in the United States, Italy and Spain. The repertoires were released in a freely available public database intended as a resource for research on the immune response to SARS-CoV-2. The material from the prospective study consisted of cDNA or gDNA derived from T cells, B-cell-depleted T cells, or PBMCs. Samples were obtained from the ongoing ImmuneRACE study (first 160 participants) and from approximately 1,200 subjects provided by 6 global collaborators. A de-identified subject ID, COVID-19 status, age in years and sex were almost always included in the sample metadata. Where available, HLA class I and class II types were taken from metadata supplied by the sample provider and were not determined by assay-based typing. Subjects who had been exposed to COVID-19, were actively infected with it, or had recovered from it provided the deeply sampled blood TCRbeta repertoires that made up the dataset.

Based on the germline V gene, the CDR1 and CDR2 sequences are SGHTA and FQGNSA. V drops 3 bases and J drops 8 bases, leaving 13 bases in between. The CDR3 numbers 13 residues from cysteine through phenylalanine. Just CDR3 DNA is preserved here, 39 bases in frame from base 1. TCRbeta CDR3 regions were amplified from genomic DNA using the immunoSEQ Assay, a bias-controlled multiplex PCR. The study's processing was this. Within the assay, amplification of reference gene primers was used to estimate how many nucleated cells each sample contained. Sequence reads were collapsed and filtered to measure the absolute abundance of every unique TCRbeta CDR3 rearrangement. Productive Simpson clonality was computed per sample as the square root of Simpson's diversity index over productive rearrangements. TCRdb stores this immuneACCESS table with in-frame sequences only. Part of the clones is absent; in the studies checked, under half of the shortfall reflects unresolved V genes, and no reason is known for the rest. V and J calls and clone size come straight from that table; D and trimming were deduced from the DNA. For this sample the table gives about 100,000 clones, of which about 84% were detected only once. The ten largest clones take up around 13% of the sample.

Results and caveats for the whole study, not just this receptor: Clinical and demographic metadata were provided uncurated, with the amount varying by source and participant.

What was sequenced was peripheral blood. This clonotype was obtained from a human donor in a cohort sampled during active COVID-19. In this chain, TRBV7-2 is recombined with TRBJ1-2; the D segment could be TRBD1, given 6 matching bases. The DNA is TGTGCCAGCAGCTTTCACACAGGGACGGGCTACACCTTC. Its amino acids are CASSFHTGTGYTF.